These 21 T cell receptor beta chains came from one sample sequenced in a study of cytomegalovirus exposure and HLA in healthy donors. Vbeta (60) and Jbeta (13) primers were used in the PCR. Data came from immunoSEQ multiplex PCR; TCRdb stores just in-frame clones and leaves some out. Counted here are about 270,000 clones, roughly 70% occurring once; the ten biggest clones make up 2% to 2.5%. Sequencing was carried out using PBMCs. The source of these receptors is a female donor in good health and CMV-seronegative.

V gene TRBV15 combines with J gene TRBJ2-1; D is uncertain. CDR1 is LNHNV, CDR2 YYDKDF, per germline (reference sequence). Between the trimmed V and J ends, which lost 0 bases and 8 bases, there was a span of 8 bases. CDR3 length: 13 amino acids. As DNA, the CDR3 is TGTGCCACCAGCAGAGATATCGCGCATGAGCAGTTCTTC. It yields the protein CATSRDIAHEQFF.

This clone has a single count. J is TRBJ2-6 and V is TRBV9; 10 bases are shared with TRBD1. The CDR3 covers 17 residues. Losses at the gene ends were 5 bases for V and 0 bases for J; bases not matched to a gene: 5. Germline V gene data show CDR1 as SGDLS and CDR2 as YYNGEE. CDR3 sequence: CASSEGQGSSGANVLTF. CDR3 bases: TGTGCCAGCAGTGAGGGACAGGGGAGCTCTGGGGCCAACGTCCTGACTTTC.

This sequence joins TRBV27 and TRBJ1-6; 7 nucleotides agree with TRBD1. Germline CDR1 reads MNHEY; CDR2 reads SMNVEV (reference sequence). The CDR3 is 14 amino acids. V shed 6 bases, J shed 11 bases, and the junction held 10 bases outside the gene matches. The CDR3 DNA is TGTGCCAGCAGGAGAGACAGGGAGAGGGCACCCCTCCACTTT. Amino acid sequence: CASRRDRERAPLHF.

The chain is built from TRBV7-3 and TRBJ2-7; 12 bases align to TRBD2. V shed 5 bases, J shed 7 bases, and the junction held 9 bases outside the gene matches. CDR3 length: 15 residues. Germline lookup yields CDR1 SGHTA and CDR2 FQGTGA. For the CDR3, the DNA is TGTGCCAGCAGCCCCCTAGCGGGAGGGCCGAGTGAGCAGTACTTC. This encodes CASSPLAGGPSEQYF.

The rearrangement uses TRBV2 and TRBJ2-3, with 10 bases lining up with TRBD2. Germline CDR1 SNHLY, CDR2 FYNNEI. The CDR3 length is 15 residues. After removal of 6 bases from V and 4 bases from J, the junction contained 7 bases not matched to a gene. CDR3 nucleotides: TGTGCCAGCAGGAGAGGGACTAGCGACCCAGATACGCAGTATTTT. Its translation: CASRRGTSDPDTQYF.

J is TRBJ2-7 and V is TRBV5-1, with D possibly TRBD1 on 5 matching bases. This CDR3 is 13 amino acids long. Looked up from germline, CDR1 is SGHRS and CDR2 is YFSETQ. The V end was cut by 3 bases, the J end by 2 bases, with 9 bases between. DNA for the CDR3: TGCGCCAGCAGCTACAGGAGCCCCTACGAGCAGTACTTC. It is translated as CASSYRSPYEQYF.

The genes are TRBV5-4 and TRBJ2-2; TRBD1 matches 7 bases. Trimming at V came to 4 bases and at J to 6 bases, leaving 6 bases not matched to a gene. This CDR3 has 14 amino acids. Germline CDR1 reads SGHNT; CDR2 reads YYREEE (reference sequence). CDR3 loop: CASSVQGKAGELFF. CDR3 coding DNA: TGTGCCAGCAGCGTACAGGGGAAGGCCGGGGAGCTGTTTTTT.

The rearrangement links TRBV5-1 to TRBJ1-2; 8 nucleotides align to TRBD1. Unmatched junction bases numbered 11, after V lost 3 bases and J lost 7 bases. The germline V gene has CDR1 SGHRS and CDR2 YFSETQ. The CDR3 runs 15 residues. The CDR3 sequence: CASSSTPGGDFGYTF. The CDR3 DNA sequence: TGCGCCAGCAGCTCCACACCAGGGGGCGATTTTGGCTACACCTTC.

This rearrangement joins TRBV7-3 to TRBJ1-2; 7 nucleotides align to TRBD1. V shed 7 bases and J 8 bases; nucleotides not matched to a gene: 13. The CDR3 totals 14 residues. CDR1 is SGHTA and CDR2 is FQGTGA in the germline V gene. DNA for the CDR3: TGTGCCAGCACCTCCTCCCCAGGGGGATCCGGCTACACCTTC. Protein: CASTSSPGGSGYTF.

This clone has only a few counts. The V call is TRBV28, the J call TRBJ1-2; 7 bases are shared with TRBD1. V dropped 0 bases and J dropped 8; count of bases not matched to a gene: 9. Germline V gene sequence: CDR1 MDHEN, CDR2 SYDVKM. The CDR3 has 15 amino acids. The CDR3 DNA is TGTGCCAGCAGTTTATGGAGACAGGGTCCGGGGGGCTACACCTTC. This codes for CASSLWRQGPGGYTF.

Concerning this clone: The junction departs from germline at one end; a sequencing error may be responsible. This chain joins TRBV2 and TRBJ2-5; 9 positions agree with TRBD1. Germline V gene data show CDR1 as SNHLY and CDR2 as FYNNEI. The CDR3 covers 12 residues. The CDR3 DNA follows: TGTGCCAGCAGTGAAGCGGGGGGACAGGGTCACTTC. Translated: CASSEAGGQGHF.

This chain connects TRBV2 to TRBJ1-5; 8 bases align to TRBD1. Trimming cost V 3 bases and J 5 bases; bases outside gene matches: 15. The CDR3 runs to 18 residues. CDR1 SNHLY and CDR2 FYNNEI come from the germline V gene. This CDR3 reads CASSEWFTTGTGYQPQHF. The CDR3 region has the DNA TGTGCCAGCAGTGAGTGGTTCACAACCGGGACAGGTTATCAGCCCCAGCATTTT.

The chain combines TRBV6-4 with TRBJ2-1, with a weak D call TRBD2 (5 bases). Trimming took 0 bases from V and 6 from J, leaving 15 bases between them. This CDR3 comprises 16 residues. The germline gives CDR1 MRHNA, CDR2 SNTAGT. The CDR3 is CASSDSIGSSINEQFF. DNA for the CDR3: TGTGCCAGCAGTGACTCGATAGGTTCTAGCATCAATGAGCAGTTCTTC.

The chain recombines TRBV27 with TRBJ1-1, with D possibly being TRBD1 (6 bases). Between the trimmed V and J ends, which lost 8 bases and 7 bases, there was a span of 20 bases. Germline V lookup: CDR1 MNHEY, CDR2 SMNVEV (reference sequence). This CDR3 has 14 amino acids. DNA of the CDR3: TGTGCCAGCCCCTTGGCGGGGGGGGCGAGTGAAGCTTTCTTT. Protein: CASPLAGGASEAFF.

This rearrangement joins TRBV5-1 to TRBJ2-3, with D perhaps TRBD2 (6 bases). The CDR3 length is 17 residues. The germline V gene has CDR1 SGHRS and CDR2 YFSETQ. With 0 bases removed from V and 0 bases from J, the gap between germline ends came to 14 bases. CDR3 in DNA: TGCGCCAGCAGCTTGGGCCACGGGAGCTCTAGCACAGATACGCAGTATTTT. Protein product: CASSLGHGSSSTDTQYF.

This chain uses TRBV28 with TRBJ2-7; a possible D gene is TRBD1 (6 bases). The CDR3 has 14 amino acids. V dropped 6 bases and J dropped 4 bases, with 16 bases sitting between them. The germline V gene encodes CDR1 MDHEN and CDR2 SYDVKM. The CDR3 loop is CASRQVTGWYEQYF. The CDR3, as DNA: TGTGCCAGCAGACAAGTGACAGGATGGTACGAGCAGTACTTC.

V is TRBV5-6 and J is TRBJ2-5; 13 bases match TRBD2. Germline values: CDR1 SGHDT, CDR2 YYEEEE. CDR3 length: 17 amino acids. V lost 3 bases, J lost 2 bases, and 7 bases stayed unmatched. The CDR3 reads CASSWRTSGGYQETQYF. For the CDR3, the DNA is TGTGCCAGCAGCTGGCGGACTAGCGGGGGTTATCAAGAGACCCAGTACTTC.

CDR3 sequence: CATSRTNTEAFF. The CDR3 DNA sequence: TGTGCCACCTCGAGAACGAACACTGAAGCTTTCTTT. The V and J genes are TRBV15 and TRBJ1-1; D remains ambiguous. CDR1 LNHNV and CDR2 YYDKDF come from the germline V gene (reference sequence). This CDR3 is built from 12 residues. V was shortened by 8 bases and J by 1 base, with 8 bases between the two germline ends.

The chain couples TRBV4-2 to TRBJ1-4, with D tentatively TRBD1 (5 bases). The V end lost 0 bases, the J end lost 8 bases, and 19 bases lay between the germline ends. Germline V gene sequence: CDR1 LGHNA, CDR2 YNFKEQ. This CDR3 spans 17 amino acids. The CDR3 sequence is CASSQDGLGGVREKLFF. The CDR3 DNA reads TGTGCCAGCAGCCAAGATGGTTTGGGGGGGGTAAGGGAAAAACTGTTTTTT.

The rearrangement uses TRBV6-6 and TRBJ2-1; tentative D call: TRBD1 (5 bases). The CDR3 has 14 residues. Trimming took off 6 bases at V and 1 base at J, with 10 bases between the two ends. CDR1 MNHNY and CDR2 SVGAGI come from the germline V gene (reference sequence). Here the CDR3 reads CASRRGRSYNEQFF. DNA for the CDR3: TGTGCCAGCAGAAGGGGCAGGTCCTACAATGAGCAGTTCTTC.

This CDR3 is CASSPVAVQETQYF. For the CDR3, the DNA is TGTGCCAGCAGCCCGGTCGCGGTCCAAGAGACCCAGTACTTC. This chain joins TRBV5-6 and TRBJ2-5; D gene unclear. Germline assignment: CDR1 SGHDT and CDR2 YYEEEE. The ends were cut back, 4 bases at V and 1 base at J, with 11 bases in the middle. CDR3 length: 14 amino acids.